The rows below give T cell receptor beta chains drawn from one sample of a study of blood T cell repertoires in COVID-19. Sequencing was performed with immunoSEQ multiplex PCR; in TCRdb, only in-frame clones are kept and a portion is missing. The sample comprises approximately 70,000 clones, around nine tenths of which are singletons, and 7.3% rests with the top ten. The sample taken for sequencing was peripheral blood. These receptors all come from a middle-aged man with COVID-19, enrolled during active disease. CDR3s include the opening cysteine and the closing phenylalanine or tryptophan.

>TRBV7-2|TRBJ1-4
CASSLAPRQGTNEKLFF
>TRBV11-2|TRBJ2-1
CASSLDGSSYNEQFF
>TRBV6-1|TRBJ2-7
CASSDRDRATYEQYF
>TRBV12-5|TRBJ2-2
CASGSLGQLTHTGELFF
>TRBV5-1|TRBJ2-7
CASSTGQEQYF
>TRBV27|TRBJ1-5
CASSDDRGQPQHF
>TRBV3-1/TRBV3-2|TRBJ1-1
CASSRGEVVAGGTEAFF
>TRBV18|TRBJ1-4
CASSPGQVNEKLFF
>TRBV7-7|TRBJ2-3
CASSLRQGTADTQYF
>TRBV9|TRBJ1-3
CASSAPRVRERNTIYF
>TRBV6-5|TRBJ2-2
CASWGGANTGELFF
>TRBV10-1|TRBJ2-1
CASSEGTSGYNEQFF
>TRBV6-5|TRBJ2-2
CASRGGNTGELFF
>TRBV5-1|TRBJ2-2
CASSLQGPTGELFF
>TRBV19|TRBJ2-3
CASSPDRGGGGADTQYF
>TRBV6-5|TRBJ2-7
CASSLAGKPYEQYF
>TRBV19|TRBJ2-7
CAPPSADPGYEQYF
>TRBV7-9|TRBJ1-1
CASSRDAGVPEAFF
>TRBV11-3|TRBJ2-7
CASSPTGSYEQYF
>TRBV11-2|TRBJ2-3
CASSLTSGNTDTQYF
>TRBV28|TRBJ1-4
CASSSTGFDEKLFF
>TRBV5-4|TRBJ1-1
CASSFTSTEAFF
>TRBV28|TRBJ1-4
CASSLGLANNEKLFF
>TRBV3-1/TRBV3-2|TRBJ2-2
CASSTTPNTGELFF
>TRBV27|TRBJ1-5
CASRDRVNQPQHF
>TRBV28|TRBJ2-2
CASNTGGEPSNTGELFF
>TRBV7-9|TRBJ1-3
CASSREGNTIYF
>TRBV19|TRBJ2-3
CASSAADRKDTQYF
>TRBV10-2|TRBJ1-3
CASSLDSGNTIYF
>TRBV10-2|TRBJ2-7
CASSERLSRDTQSYEQYF
>TRBV6-5|TRBJ2-7
CASSQDTYEQYF
>TRBV12-3/TRBV12-4|TRBJ1-4
CASSFGGYEKLFF
>TRBV10-3|TRBJ2-7
CAISAGSGTGGSYEQYF